What follows are 24 T cell receptor beta chains derived from one specimen sequenced in a study of shared clonotypes between healthy human individuals. Some clones are missing from TCRdb's copy, which holds only in-frame ones; the method was immunoSEQ multiplex PCR. Altogether around 1.9 million clones are present, 93% being singletons, with the ten largest covering more than 1.5%. CD45RO negativity and positive selection for CCR7 defined naive CD8 cells, a population that excluded terminally differentiated effector memory CD45RA+ cells. The specimen was naive CD8+ T cells from PBMCs. Receptors originate from a man aged 18-30 years in good health. Some clones in this sample may be carry-over from other donors' samples.

The rearrangement joins TRBV9 to TRBJ2-5, with TRBD1 as a possible D gene (6 bases). Trimming removed 5 bases at V and 9 bases at J, with 23 bases between. The CDR3 covers 15 residues. Germline CDR1 SGDLS, CDR2 YYNGEE. The CDR3, as DNA: TGTGCCAGCAGTTTCAGCCGGGACACCCCCCTCGCCCAGTACTTC. Translating it yields CASSFSRDTPLAQYF.

The chain couples TRBV7-2 to TRBJ2-2; TRBD1 might be the D (5 bases). The CDR3 length is 16 residues. Germline V gene sequence: CDR1 SGHTA, CDR2 FQGNSA. V shed 1 base and J shed 8 bases, with 17 bases lying between them. In nucleotides, the CDR3 is TGTGCCAGCAGCTTAGTTCTCGCCCAGGGCGAAGGGGAGCTGTTTTTT. It yields the protein CASSLVLAQGEGELFF.

The chain joins TRBV7-2 to TRBJ2-3; D not resolved. V was shortened by 5 bases and J by 0 bases, with 15 bases between the two germline ends. This CDR3 is built from 16 residues. The germline V gene encodes CDR1 SGHTA and CDR2 FQGNSA. The CDR3 here is CASSPRVQVSTDTQYF. As DNA, the CDR3 is TGTGCCAGCAGCCCTAGGGTGCAGGTTAGCACAGATACGCAGTATTTT. Drawing the rest from reference TRBV7-2 and TRBJ2-3, the complete variable domain is GAGVSQSPSNKVTEKGKDVELRCDPISGHTALYWYRQSLGQGLEFLIYFQGNSAPDKSGLPSDRFSAERTGGSVSTLTIQRTQQEDSAVYLCASSPRVQVSTDTQYFGPGTRLTVL.

Concerning this clone itself: This same CDR3 is encoded by further DNA sequences in the sample. The chain joins TRBV10-3 to TRBJ1-1; the D is unclear. Germline lookup yields CDR1 ENHRY and CDR2 SYGVKD. The CDR3 sequence is 15 residues long. V gave up 0 bases and J gave up 2 bases, with 10 bases separating them. In DNA, the CDR3 is TGTGCCATCAGTGAGTCATTGGGTGCTAACACTGAAGCTTTCTTT. Protein sequence: CAISESLGANTEAFF.

J is TRBJ2-7 and V is TRBV4-1, with 9 nucleotides matching TRBD1. This CDR3 spans 15 amino acids. The V and J ends lost 0 bases and 5 bases, in that order; junction bases with no gene match: 5. The V gene's germline CDR1 is MGHRA and CDR2 YSYEKL. The CDR3 here is CASSQDGTGYDEQYF. CDR3 nucleotide sequence: TGCGCCAGCAGCCAAGATGGGACAGGGTATGACGAGCAGTACTTC.

V is TRBV2 and J is TRBJ2-1; 8 bases are shared with TRBD1. J lost 10 bases, V lost 6 bases, and 5 bases had no gene match. Germline loops: CDR1 SNHLY, CDR2 FYNNEI. The CDR3 has 12 residues. CDR3 nucleotides: TGTGCCAGCAGCTATGACAGGGGCGAGCAGTTCTTC. It translates to CASSYDRGEQFF. The variable domain in full, completed from reference TRBV2 and TRBJ2-1, reads EPEVTQTPSHQVTQMGQEVILRCVPISNHLYFYWYRQILGQKVEFLVSFYNNEISEKSEIFDDQFSVERPDGSNFTLKIRSTKLEDSAMYFCASSYDRGEQFFGPGTRLTVL.

CDR3 region: CARSWDPSAETQYF. In DNA form, the CDR3 reads TGTGCCAGAAGCTGGGACCCCTCGGCAGAGACCCAGTACTTC. This chain uses TRBV5-3 with TRBJ2-5; D possibly matches TRBD1 or TRBD2 (5 bases each). TRBV5-3 is annotated as an ORF whose role is uncertain. The CDR3 consists of 14 residues. V lost 3 bases, J lost 4 bases, and 13 bases lay in between.

V is TRBV30 and J is TRBJ1-2; 7 bases line up with TRBD1. The V and J ends lost 5 bases and 2 bases, in that order; junction bases with no gene match: 11. In germline, CDR1 is GTSNPN, CDR2 SVGIG (reference sequence). CDR3 size: 15 residues. The CDR3 is CAWVALQGPNYGYTF. The CDR3 bases are TGTGCCTGGGTTGCTCTACAGGGGCCAAACTATGGCTACACCTTC.

The chain employs TRBV7-9 and TRBJ2-1; 7 bases are shared with TRBD2. This CDR3 spans 16 amino acids. V dropped 5 bases and J dropped 4; count of bases not matched to a gene: 11. Germline V CDR1 and CDR2: SEHNR, FQNEAQ (reference sequence). CDR3 amino acids: CASSPGTNSKYNEQFF. In nucleotides, the CDR3 is TGTGCCAGCAGCCCAGGGACTAATTCGAAATACAATGAGCAGTTCTTC. Full variable domain (outside the CDR3, taken from reference TRBV7-9 and TRBJ2-1): DTGVSQNPRHKITKRGQNVTFRCDPISEHNRLYWYRQTLGQGPEFLTYFQNEAQLEKSRLLSDRFSAERPKGSFSTLEIQRTEQGDSAMYLCASSPGTNSKYNEQFFGPGTRLTVL.

The V gene is TRBV28, the J gene TRBJ2-2; no clear D. The germline CDR1 and CDR2 sequences are MDHEN and SYDVKM. The CDR3 loop spans 13 amino acids. The V gene lost 5 bases and the J gene lost 3 bases, with 7 bases spanning the gap. CDR3 in DNA: TGTGCCAGCAGTCCTCCGGACACCGGGGAGCTGTTTTTT. Protein sequence: CASSPPDTGELFF. The complete variable domain, with remaining parts taken from reference TRBV28 and TRBJ2-2, reads DVKVTQSSRYLVKRTGEKVFLECVQDMDHENMFWYRQDPGLGLRLIYFSYDVKMKEKGDIPEGYSVSREKKERFSLILESASTNQTSMYLCASSPPDTGELFFGEGSRLTVL.

Worth noting for this clone: This sample also contains other DNA sequences that code for the same CDR3. The chain's CDR3 is CASRGGNQPQHF. The CDR3 nucleotides read TGTGCCAGCCGAGGGGGCAATCAGCCCCAGCATTTT. This chain uses TRBV27 with TRBJ1-5; possibly TRBD1 for D (5 bases). Germline CDR1 and CDR2: MNHEY and SMNVEV (reference sequence). V gave up 8 bases and J gave up 2 bases, with 7 bases separating them. CDR3 size: 12 residues.

This clone came up once. V is TRBV5-5 and J is TRBJ2-7; possibly TRBD1 or TRBD2 for D (5 bases each). The CDR3 runs to 11 residues. V was pared by 4 bases and J by 9 bases, with 11 bases between. CDR1 and CDR2 from the germline V gene are SGHKS and YYEKEE (reference sequence). The CDR3 here is CASSPGTLQYF. In DNA, the CDR3 is TGTGCCAGCAGCCCTGGGACCCTGCAGTACTTC.

This clone has a handful of counts. The chain carries TRBV25-1 and TRBJ1-1; weak D call: TRBD1 (6 bases). The V end was cut by 7 bases, the J end by 4 bases, with 16 bases between. CDR3 length: 14 residues. The germline V gene encodes CDR1 MGHDK and CDR2 SYGVNS. This chain's CDR3 is CASTNREEGTEAFF. CDR3 in DNA: TGTGCCAGCACAAACAGGGAGGAGGGCACTGAAGCTTTCTTT.

The chain couples TRBV19 to TRBJ1-2; unclear D gene. The CDR3 runs 12 residues. Trimming left V 8 bases short and J 1 base short, with 8 bases between. Looked up from germline, CDR1 is LNHDA and CDR2 is SQIVND (reference sequence). CDR3 in DNA: TGTGCCAGTGGGTTGGATAACTATGGCTACACCTTC. This encodes CASGLDNYGYTF.

This clone was seen a single time. The J gene is TRBJ1-2, the V gene TRBV6-5; D not resolved. Trimming pared 0 bases from V and 3 bases from J, leaving 14 bases between. From germline, CDR1 is MNHEY and CDR2 SVGAGI. The CDR3 totals 16 residues. The DNA of the CDR3 is TGTGCCAGCAGTTACTCGAAGTATAGCGGGGACTATGGCTACACCTTC. It specifies CASSYSKYSGDYGYTF.

This clone was observed once. The chain recombines TRBV19 with TRBJ1-4; maybe TRBD1 (6 bases). The CDR3 runs to 15 residues. V shed 2 bases and J shed 6 bases, with 13 bases lying between them. Germline V lookup: CDR1 LNHDA, CDR2 SQIVND (reference sequence). The CDR3 DNA is TGTGCCAGTAGTATACTGGCAGGGGCAGATGAAAAACTGTTTTTT. This translates into CASSILAGADEKLFF.

V usage is TRBV27 and J usage is TRBJ1-5, with D unclear. The CDR3 totals 15 residues. Per the germline V gene, CDR1 is MNHEY and CDR2 is SMNVEV (reference sequence). Trimming stripped 1 base from V and 5 bases from J, with 12 bases between. CDR3 in DNA: TGTGCCAGCAGTTTATTGGGTGAGGTACATCAGCCCCAGCATTTT. This sequence encodes CASSLLGEVHQPQHF.

This clone appeared a few times. The chain recombines TRBV27 with TRBJ1-1, with 8 positions matching TRBD1. The germline V gene encodes CDR1 MNHEY and CDR2 SMNVEV (reference sequence). The J segment lost 4 bases and the V segment lost 2 bases, leaving 6 bases of the junction unmatched. The CDR3 covers 15 residues. The CDR3 DNA is TGTGCCAGCAGTTTAACGAAACAGGGGGGCACTGAAGCTTTCTTT. Its protein product is CASSLTKQGGTEAFF.

DNA of the CDR3: TGTGCCAGCAGCCAAGCCGACCACGAGCAGTACTTC. This codes for CASSQADHEQYF. The rearrangement uses TRBV4-2 and TRBJ2-7, with D unresolved. With 1 base removed from V and 5 bases from J, the gap between germline ends came to 6 bases. This CDR3 has 12 amino acids. Germline CDR1 LGHNA, CDR2 YNFKEQ.

The rearrangement joins TRBV9 to TRBJ2-1; TRBD2 agrees at 7 bases. V was clipped by 0 bases and J by 6 bases; unmatched bases: 6. Germline V CDR1 and CDR2: SGDLS, YYNGEE. The CDR3 spans 15 residues. The CDR3 loop is CASSVVSGKGNEQFF. The CDR3 nucleotides read TGTGCCAGCAGCGTAGTAAGCGGGAAGGGCAATGAGCAGTTCTTC.

The V and J genes are TRBV18 and TRBJ1-1, with D possibly matching TRBD1 (6 bases). There are 17 residues in the CDR3. Trimming stripped 1 base from V and 2 bases from J, with 17 bases between. Germline CDR1 reads KGHSH; CDR2 reads LQKENI. The CDR3 here is CASSPQGGPVLNTEAFF. The CDR3 DNA is TGTGCCAGCTCACCACAAGGGGGGCCGGTTCTAAACACTGAAGCTTTCTTT. Full variable domain (remainder filled in from reference TRBV18 and TRBJ1-1): NAGVMQNPRHLVRRRGQEARLRCSPMKGHSHVYWYRQLPEEGLKFMVYLQKENIIDESGMPKERFSAEFPKEGPSILRIQQVVRGDSAAYFCASSPQGGPVLNTEAFFGQGTRLTVV.

The rearrangement links TRBV29-1 to TRBJ1-2; D is perhaps TRBD1 (6 bases). The V and J ends lost 4 bases and 3 bases respectively, with 15 bases between them. The CDR3 consists of 14 residues. Germline values: CDR1 SQVTM, CDR2 ANQGSEA. This CDR3 reads CSVATVDRYYGYTF. The CDR3 DNA follows: TGCAGCGTTGCTACGGTCGACAGGTACTATGGCTACACCTTC.

The chain carries TRBV28 and TRBJ1-5, with 8 bases that match TRBD1. This CDR3 is built from 13 residues. Per germline, CDR1 MDHEN and CDR2 SYDVKM. J lost 7 bases, V lost 8 bases, and 7 bases had no gene match. This chain's CDR3 is CASLGRGRQPQHF. For the CDR3, the DNA is TGTGCCAGCCTGGGCAGGGGGCGCCAGCCCCAGCATTTT.

The chain combines TRBV11-2 with TRBJ2-5; TRBD2 might be the D (6 bases). Trimming took off 5 bases at V and 4 bases at J, with 20 bases between the two ends. The CDR3 length is 16 residues. Germline V gives CDR1 SGHAT, CDR2 FQNNGV. CDR3 DNA: TGTGCCAGCAGCCAATCCCGCAGGCGGGAAGGAGAGACCCAGTACTTC. Translating gives CASSQSRRREGETQYF.